This paragraph reports one TCR beta chain. The antigen remains undetermined. Version v3.0 of the immunoSEQ assay was performed at survey level. Profiling relied on immunoSEQ multiplex PCR, and the TCRdb table lists in-frame clones only, not all of them. This repertoire shows some 35,000 clones, under 90% found once; its top ten account for approximately 7.9%. The CDR3 is made up of 14 amino acids. From germline, CDR1 is MNHEY and CDR2 SMNVEV (reference sequence). Trimming took 4 bases from V and 5 from J, leaving 14 bases between them. This sample was included in a study of long-term antiretroviral therapy in people with HIV. About the study: Initial samples were collected about a decade before the 2015 immediate-ART recommendation. Whole-study findings and limits: With ART, diversity went up but was still lower than in transplant donor controls. No data on ART adherence, viral resistance or therapy changes. Comparison with controls showed narrower CDR3 length ranges in HIV repertoires.

This material consisted of unsorted PBMCs, taken 0.4 years before starting antiretroviral therapy. The chain carries TRBV27 and TRBJ1-1; possibly TRBD1 for D (5 bases). This receptor was identified in a young man with HIV. CDR3 region: CASSSRREGTEAFF. The CDR3 coding sequence is TGTGCCAGCAGTTCTCGCAGGGAAGGGACTGAAGCTTTCTTT.